This T cell receptor beta chain was obtained from a study of cytomegalovirus exposure and HLA in healthy donors. In the PCR, 60 Vbeta and 13 Jbeta primers were used. TCRdb keeps only in-frame clones here, not all; method: immunoSEQ multiplex PCR. The repertoire has about 180,000 clones, around three quarters of them found once; the top ten carry 1.5% to 2%. The source is a woman in her twenties or thirties in good health and CMV-seronegative. The sequencing input was PBMCs.

As DNA, the CDR3 is TGTGCCAGCAGCTTAGCGCTCGCAGGGAAGACTGAAGCTTTCTTT. Its translation: CASSLALAGKTEAFF. The J gene is TRBJ1-1, the V gene TRBV7-6, with D tentatively TRBD1 (5 bases). Deletions cut 0 bases from V and 5 bases from J, with 13 bases between. The CDR3 is 15 amino acids. Germline lookup yields CDR1 SGHVS and CDR2 FNYEAQ.